The 18 T cell receptor beta chains presented below share a single source sample, sequenced in a study of T cell repertoires in cytomegalovirus infection. These receptors have no known antigen. TCRdb redid the calling of the reads with MiXCR, one entry per CDR3 protein. Seen here are 750,000 to 950,000 distinct CDR3 sequences, 25% to 35% observed once, and the top ten hold 13%. Sequencing was performed on cultured CD8+ T cells from PBMCs, taken from culture after CMV antigen stimulation. Receptors originate from a human donor in good health (CMV status not recorded). Some clones in this sample may be carry-over from other donors' samples.

The chain recombines TRBV27 with TRBJ2-7; TRBD2 aligns across 12 bases. Germline CDR1 reads MNHEY; CDR2 reads SMNVEV (reference sequence). The CDR3 has 16 amino acids. V was pared by 6 bases and J by 3 bases, with 9 bases of the junction left unmatched. The CDR3 DNA sequence: TGTGCCAGCAGGGGCTACGGACTAGCGGGGATCTACGAGCAGTACTTC. Amino acid sequence: CASRGYGLAGIYEQYF.

CDR3 coding DNA: TGCGCCAGTGAGGGATTGACCGGGGAGCTGTTTTTT. It translates to CASEGLTGELFF. The chain is built from TRBV5-1 and TRBJ2-2; maybe TRBD2 (5 bases). The CDR3 has 12 residues. The V end lost 8 bases, the J end lost 5 bases, and 10 bases lay between the germline ends. The germline V gene encodes CDR1 SGHRS and CDR2 YFSETQ.

V is TRBV27 and J is TRBJ2-5, with a possible D match to TRBD2 (6 bases). CDR1 is MNHEY and CDR2 is SMNVEV in the germline V gene (reference sequence). This CDR3 has 16 amino acids. The V end lost 6 bases, the J end lost 5 bases, and 22 bases lay between the germline ends. The CDR3 bases are TGTGCCAGCAGGGCTAGCGCGGGCTCCAGGCGGGAGACCCAGTACTTC. Protein: CASRASAGSRRETQYF.

There are many counts of this clonotype. The chain is built from TRBV7-2 and TRBJ1-1, with a possible D match to TRBD1 (6 bases). Germline V CDR1 and CDR2: SGHTA, FQGNSA. V gave up 1 base and J gave up 0 bases, with 12 bases separating them. The CDR3 is 16 residues long. The CDR3 coding sequence is TGTGCCAGCAGCTTAGGGACAGATCATTTGAACACTGAAGCTTTCTTT. It yields the protein CASSLGTDHLNTEAFF.

This clonotype was detected many times. V gene TRBV7-9 combines with J gene TRBJ2-4, with 7 bases aligning to TRBD1. The trim removed 3 bases at V and 2 bases at J, leaving 7 bases unmatched. CDR1 and CDR2 from the germline V gene are SEHNR and FQNEAQ (reference sequence). This CDR3 has 16 residues. The CDR3 DNA follows: TGTGCCAGCAGCTTCAACCTACAGGGGACCAAAAACATTCAGTACTTC. Translated, it gives CASSFNLQGTKNIQYF.

In this sample, this clonotype turned up a few times. The chain recombines TRBV27 with TRBJ1-2, with a weak D call TRBD1 (5 bases). With 5 bases removed from V and 7 bases from J, the gap between germline ends came to 17 bases. The length of the CDR3 is 14 residues. Germline lookup yields CDR1 MNHEY and CDR2 SMNVEV (reference sequence). CDR3: CASSPRGGTAGYTF. CDR3 in DNA: TGTGCCAGCAGTCCCAGAGGAGGGACGGCTGGCTACACCTTC.

This clonotype came up a few times. The chain recombines TRBV4-1 with TRBJ1-1; TRBD1 aligns across 7 bases. The germline V gene has CDR1 MGHRA and CDR2 YSYEKL. This CDR3 comprises 15 residues. V was clipped by 3 bases and J by 1 base; unmatched bases: 5. CDR3 coding DNA: TGCGCCAGCAGCCAGAGGGGGCTCGGGAACACTGAAGCTTTCTTT. Protein: CASSQRGLGNTEAFF.

The chain has TRBV12-3 or TRBV12-4 and TRBJ1-1, with D possibly matching TRBD1 (6 bases). The CDR3 is 13 residues long. The V end was cut by 3 bases, the J end by 6 bases, with 11 bases between. The CDR3 spells CASSFPGVPEAFF. In DNA, the CDR3 is TGTGCCAGCAGTTTTCCAGGGGTCCCTGAAGCTTTCTTT.

The chain has TRBV19 and TRBJ1-1; tentative D call: TRBD1 (6 bases). The CDR3 runs 12 residues. CDR1 and CDR2 from the germline V gene are LNHDA and SQIVND (reference sequence). V was pared by 6 bases and J by 6 bases, with 11 bases between. In nucleotides, the CDR3 is TGTGCCAGTAGAACAGGGTTGGCTGAAGCTTTCTTT. Translated, it gives CASRTGLAEAFF.

The rearrangement links TRBV12-3 or TRBV12-4 to TRBJ2-5; D assignment may be TRBD1 or TRBD2 (5 bases each). The ends were cut back, 6 bases at V and 5 bases at J, with 16 bases in the middle. The CDR3 loop spans 14 amino acids. CDR3 sequence (DNA): TGTGCCAGCAGAACCCCGGGACCTTCGGAGACCCAGTACTTC. This translates into CASRTPGPSETQYF.

This chain links TRBV9 with TRBJ2-2; 10 bases are a match to TRBD2. CDR1 is SGDLS and CDR2 is YYNGEE in the germline V gene. CDR3 length equals 16 residues. Trimming at V came to 2 bases and at J to 4 bases, leaving 5 bases not matched to a gene. The CDR3 DNA is TGTGCCAGCAGCGTTCAGCGGGGGGGAGGCACCGGGGAGCTGTTTTTT. Its protein product is CASSVQRGGGTGELFF.

V usage is TRBV6-1 and J usage is TRBJ1-2, with a weak D call TRBD1 (6 bases). Per germline, CDR1 MNHNS and CDR2 SASEGT. This CDR3 contains 15 residues. V was pared by 5 bases and J by 3 bases, with 16 bases between. This CDR3 reads CASSPRQVWDYGYTF. As DNA, the CDR3 is TGTGCCAGCAGTCCCCGACAGGTATGGGACTATGGCTACACCTTC.

The V gene is TRBV7-9, the J gene TRBJ2-7, with D perhaps matching TRBD2 (6 bases). V was trimmed by 5 bases and J by 3 bases, leaving 20 bases between them. CDR1 is SEHNR, CDR2 FQNEAQ, per germline (reference sequence). The CDR3 is 16 residues long. The CDR3 reads CASSPDPLWRDYEQYV. DNA for the CDR3: TGTGCCAGCAGCCCAGACCCGCTCTGGAGGGACTACGAGCAGTACGTC.

The V and J genes are TRBV27 and TRBJ2-7, with 9 bases matching TRBD1. Losses at the gene ends were 5 bases for V and 2 bases for J; bases not matched to a gene: 7. The CDR3 loop spans 15 amino acids. CDR1 is MNHEY and CDR2 is SMNVEV in the germline V gene (reference sequence). The CDR3, as DNA: TGTGCCAGCAGTACGGGACAGGGATTAACCTACGAGCAGTACTTC. It specifies CASSTGQGLTYEQYF.

This clonotype was counted ten times or more. The chain recombines TRBV7-6 with TRBJ1-1; the D is unclear. The CDR3 is 13 amino acids. Germline CDR1 and CDR2: SGHVS and FNYEAQ. The V and J ends lost 4 bases and 1 base respectively, with 7 bases between them. The CDR3 spells CASSSYKNTEAFF. In nucleotides, the CDR3 is TGTGCCAGCAGCTCCTACAAGAACACTGAAGCTTTCTTT.

This rearrangement joins TRBV5-1 to TRBJ2-1; the D gene could be TRBD1 or TRBD2 (5 bases each). Trimming stripped 0 bases from V and 6 bases from J, with 13 bases between. The CDR3 has 15 residues. Germline V gives CDR1 SGHRS, CDR2 YFSETQ. The DNA of the CDR3 is TGCGCCAGCAGCTTGGAGAGGGGTATCCCCAATGAGCAGTTCTTC. Its translation is CASSLERGIPNEQFF.

This clonotype was seen many times. This rearrangement joins TRBV12-3 or TRBV12-4 to TRBJ1-2; perhaps TRBD1 as D (5 bases). This CDR3 region has 15 residues. Deletions cut 6 bases from V and 6 bases from J, with 20 bases between. The DNA of the CDR3 is TGTGCCAGCAGATACACCAGGGAGGCTCGCCATGGCTACACCTTC. It codes for CASRYTREARHGYTF.

In this sample, this clonotype turned up a few times. The chain has TRBV19 and TRBJ1-1; D perhaps matches TRBD1 (5 bases). Germline CDR1 and CDR2: LNHDA and SQIVND (reference sequence). The V end lost 7 bases, the J end lost 1 base, and 13 bases lay between the germline ends. The CDR3 has 14 amino acids. CDR3 residues: CASTPGAGNTEAFF. The CDR3 coding sequence is TGTGCCAGTACCCCTGGGGCGGGGAACACTGAAGCTTTCTTT.